Listed below are T cell receptor beta chains from one sample, sequenced in a study of blood T cell dynamics during melanoma immunotherapy. Clones were sequenced by immunoSEQ multiplex PCR, and TCRdb holds only the in-frame ones, with some missing. The profile covers thousands of clones, with about 77% appearing a single time and approximately 5% taken by the ten largest. The sequenced sample was CD8+ T cells from blood, obtained from a patient treated with checkpoint blockade. These TCRs come from a human donor with melanoma. Each CDR3 is given with its conserved first and last residue. Fields, in order: CDR3 DNA, CDR3 protein, J gene, D gene, clone size, V gene. The D gene is left open where the match is weak. Clone size appears in some rows only: once, few, many, or a class for an expanded clone.

CDR3nt: TGTGCCAGCAGCTTGTGGGCTAGCGGGACTCCCTATGAGCAGTTCTTC; CDR3aa: CASSLWASGTPYEQFF; j_gene: TRBJ2-1; d_gene: TRBD2; abundance: -; v_gene: TRBV5-6
CDR3nt: TGTGCCAGCAGCTTAGATGGACAGCCCTACGAGCAGTACTTC; CDR3aa: CASSLDGQPYEQYF; j_gene: TRBJ2-7; d_gene: -; abundance: few; v_gene: TRBV7-9
CDR3nt: TGTGCCAGCAGGTTGGACAGGGAGGTTGTGGCGAACACCGGGGAGCTGTTTTTT; CDR3aa: CASRLDREVVANTGELFF; j_gene: TRBJ2-2; d_gene: TRBD1; abundance: -; v_gene: TRBV28
CDR3nt: TGTGCCAGTAGTATCGGTGGTGAGCAGTTCTTC; CDR3aa: CASSIGGEQFF; j_gene: TRBJ2-1; d_gene: -; abundance: once; v_gene: TRBV19
CDR3nt: TGTGCCAGCAGCTTAGTCCCTCAGAACTATGGCTACACCTTC; CDR3aa: CASSLVPQNYGYTF; j_gene: TRBJ1-2; d_gene: -; abundance: -; v_gene: TRBV11-3
CDR3nt: TGTGCCAGCAGCTTAGTATTATACGGCGGGAGGGACACAGATACGCAGTATTTT; CDR3aa: CASSLVLYGGRDTDTQYF; j_gene: TRBJ2-3; d_gene: TRBD2; abundance: -; v_gene: TRBV7-6
CDR3nt: TGCGCCAGCAGCTTGGCTCCTAGCGGCGCATACGAGCAGTACTTC; CDR3aa: CASSLAPSGAYEQYF; j_gene: TRBJ2-7; d_gene: TRBD2; abundance: few; v_gene: TRBV5-1
CDR3nt: TGCGCCAGCAGCCAAGATACAGGGGGCGGCTACGAGCAGTACTTC; CDR3aa: CASSQDTGGGYEQYF; j_gene: TRBJ2-7; d_gene: TRBD1; abundance: -; v_gene: TRBV4-1
CDR3nt: TGTGCCAGCAGTGAAGCCGGGCAGGGGGCGAACTACGAGCAGTACTTC; CDR3aa: CASSEAGQGANYEQYF; j_gene: TRBJ2-7; d_gene: TRBD1; abundance: -; v_gene: TRBV2
CDR3nt: TGTGCCAGTAGGGCACTTACCCCCTACAATGAGCAGTTCTTC; CDR3aa: CASRALTPYNEQFF; j_gene: TRBJ2-1; d_gene: -; abundance: -; v_gene: TRBV19
CDR3nt: TGTGCCAGTAGTCTCCGGCAGGTCCGGAGAAACACCATATATTTT; CDR3aa: CASSLRQVRRNTIYF; j_gene: TRBJ1-3; d_gene: -; abundance: -; v_gene: TRBV19
CDR3nt: TGTGCCAGCAGCTGGACAGGGGGCGGCGAGCAGTTCTTC; CDR3aa: CASSWTGGGEQFF; j_gene: TRBJ2-1; d_gene: TRBD1; abundance: -; v_gene: TRBV11-2
CDR3nt: TGTGCCAGCAGGCCGTTGGGACTAGCGGGAGAATGGAATGAGCAGTTCTTC; CDR3aa: CASRPLGLAGEWNEQFF; j_gene: TRBJ2-1; d_gene: TRBD2; abundance: few; v_gene: TRBV5-4
CDR3nt: TGTGCCAGCTGTTTGATACCGGGACAGTTCTATGGCTACACCTTC; CDR3aa: CASCLIPGQFYGYTF; j_gene: TRBJ1-2; d_gene: TRBD1; abundance: few; v_gene: TRBV27
CDR3nt: TGTGCCAGCAGCGGGACGGGAAACTACGAGCAGTACTTC; CDR3aa: CASSGTGNYEQYF; j_gene: TRBJ2-7; d_gene: -; abundance: -; v_gene: TRBV28
CDR3nt: TGTGCCAGCAGCTTAGTAGCTAGCGGGAGAGGAGAGCAGTACTTC; CDR3aa: CASSLVASGRGEQYF; j_gene: TRBJ2-5; d_gene: TRBD2; abundance: -; v_gene: TRBV11-2
CDR3nt: TGCGCCAGCAAGCGAGTCATGAACACTGAAGCTTTCTTT; CDR3aa: CASKRVMNTEAFF; j_gene: TRBJ1-1; d_gene: -; abundance: -; v_gene: TRBV5-1
CDR3nt: TGTGCCAGCAGCCCCCATAGGTCCACAAGCACAGATACGCAGTATTTT; CDR3aa: CASSPHRSTSTDTQYF; j_gene: TRBJ2-3; d_gene: -; abundance: -; v_gene: TRBV9
CDR3nt: TGTGCCAGCAGCCGAGAGGTTCAGCCCCAGCATTTT; CDR3aa: CASSREVQPQHF; j_gene: TRBJ1-5; d_gene: -; abundance: once; v_gene: TRBV14
CDR3nt: TGTGCCAGCATCAAAGGGGGAGACTATTACGAGCAGTACTTC; CDR3aa: CASIKGGDYYEQYF; j_gene: TRBJ2-7; d_gene: -; abundance: -; v_gene: TRBV7-8
CDR3nt: TGTGCCAGCAGCGCCGACGCTCTGGACGAGCAGTACTTC; CDR3aa: CASSADALDEQYF; j_gene: TRBJ2-7; d_gene: -; abundance: -; v_gene: TRBV9
CDR3nt: TGCGCCAGCAGTCCTTGGATTTACTCCTACAATGAGCAGTTCTTC; CDR3aa: CASSPWIYSYNEQFF; j_gene: TRBJ2-1; d_gene: -; abundance: -; v_gene: TRBV23-1
CDR3nt: TGTGCCAGCAGTTACTCCCTGACAGATACGCAGTATTTT; CDR3aa: CASSYSLTDTQYF; j_gene: TRBJ2-3; d_gene: -; abundance: -; v_gene: TRBV6-6
CDR3nt: TGTGCCAGCAGCCAGCGGGAGGGCCTTTCCGAGCAGTACTTC; CDR3aa: CASSQREGLSEQYF; j_gene: TRBJ2-7; d_gene: TRBD2; abundance: -; v_gene: TRBV14
CDR3nt: TGTGCCAGCAGGCCCTCATTATCCTACGAGCAGTACTTC; CDR3aa: CASRPSLSYEQYF; j_gene: TRBJ2-7; d_gene: -; abundance: once; v_gene: TRBV10-3
CDR3nt: TGTGCCAGCAGTGAGTCGACAGGGTTAGTCACTGAAGCTTTCTTT; CDR3aa: CASSESTGLVTEAFF; j_gene: TRBJ1-1; d_gene: TRBD1; abundance: -; v_gene: TRBV6-1
CDR3nt: TGTGCCAGTAGTATATGGGATGGTGGGGCCAACGTCCTGACTTTC; CDR3aa: CASSIWDGGANVLTF; j_gene: TRBJ2-6; d_gene: -; abundance: -; v_gene: TRBV19
CDR3nt: TGTGCCAGCAGTGAAGTGTGGGGGATAGGCTCCTACGAGCAGTACTTC; CDR3aa: CASSEVWGIGSYEQYF; j_gene: TRBJ2-7; d_gene: -; abundance: -; v_gene: TRBV6-1